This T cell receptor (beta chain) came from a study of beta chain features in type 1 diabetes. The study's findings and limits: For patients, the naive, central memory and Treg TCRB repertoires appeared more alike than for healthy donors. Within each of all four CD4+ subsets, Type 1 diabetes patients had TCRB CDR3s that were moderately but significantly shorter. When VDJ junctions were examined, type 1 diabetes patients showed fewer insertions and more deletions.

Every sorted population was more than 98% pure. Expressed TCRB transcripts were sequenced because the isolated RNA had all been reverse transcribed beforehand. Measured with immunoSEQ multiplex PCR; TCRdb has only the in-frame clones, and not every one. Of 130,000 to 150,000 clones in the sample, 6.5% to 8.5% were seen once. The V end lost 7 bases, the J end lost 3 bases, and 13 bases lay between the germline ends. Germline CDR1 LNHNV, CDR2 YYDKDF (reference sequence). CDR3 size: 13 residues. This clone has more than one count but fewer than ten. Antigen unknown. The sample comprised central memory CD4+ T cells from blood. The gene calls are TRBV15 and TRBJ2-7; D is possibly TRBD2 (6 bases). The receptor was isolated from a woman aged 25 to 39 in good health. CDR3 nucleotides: TGTGCCACCACGACTCAGGAGGGCTACGAGCAGTACTTC. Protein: CATTTQEGYEQYF.